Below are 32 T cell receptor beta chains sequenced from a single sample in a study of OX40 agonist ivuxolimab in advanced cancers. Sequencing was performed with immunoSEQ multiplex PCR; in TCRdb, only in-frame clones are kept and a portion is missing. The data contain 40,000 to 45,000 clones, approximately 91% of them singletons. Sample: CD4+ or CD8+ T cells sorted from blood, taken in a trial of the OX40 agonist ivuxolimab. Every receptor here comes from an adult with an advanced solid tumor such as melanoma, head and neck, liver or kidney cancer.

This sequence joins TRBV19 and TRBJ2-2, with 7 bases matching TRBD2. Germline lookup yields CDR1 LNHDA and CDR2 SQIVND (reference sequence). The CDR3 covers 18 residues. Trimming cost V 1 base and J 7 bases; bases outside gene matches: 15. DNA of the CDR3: TGTGCCAGTAGTATAGGGGTCCCAACTACTAGCGTGTACGGGGAGCTGTTTTTT. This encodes CASSIGVPTTSVYGELFF.

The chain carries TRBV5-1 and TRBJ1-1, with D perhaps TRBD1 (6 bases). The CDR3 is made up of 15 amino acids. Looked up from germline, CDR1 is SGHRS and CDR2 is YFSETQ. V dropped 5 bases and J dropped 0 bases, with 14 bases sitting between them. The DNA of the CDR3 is TGCGCCAGCAGGACGACAGGCAACATGAACACTGAAGCTTTCTTT. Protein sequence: CASRTTGNMNTEAFF.

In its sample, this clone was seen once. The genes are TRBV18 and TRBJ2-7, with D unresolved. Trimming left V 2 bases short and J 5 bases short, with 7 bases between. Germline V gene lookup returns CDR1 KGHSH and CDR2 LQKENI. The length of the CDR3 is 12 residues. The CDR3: CASSPTVNEQYF. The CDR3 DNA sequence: TGTGCCAGCTCACCAACGGTGAACGAGCAGTACTTC.

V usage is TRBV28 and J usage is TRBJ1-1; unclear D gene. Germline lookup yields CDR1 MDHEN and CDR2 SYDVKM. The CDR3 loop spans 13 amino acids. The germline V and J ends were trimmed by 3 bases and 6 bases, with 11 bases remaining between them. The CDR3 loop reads CASSLAPGPEAFF. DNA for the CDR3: TGTGCCAGCAGTTTGGCCCCGGGTCCTGAAGCTTTCTTT.

CDR3 region: CASSPNSAAGPEQYF. DNA for the CDR3: TGCGCCAGCAGCCCAAACTCGGCGGCAGGGCCCGAGCAGTACTTC. The rearrangement uses TRBV5-1 and TRBJ2-7; tentative D call: TRBD1 (5 bases). The CDR3 is 15 residues long. CDR1 is SGHRS and CDR2 is YFSETQ in the germline V gene. The ends were cut back, 4 bases at V and 6 bases at J, with 20 bases in the middle.

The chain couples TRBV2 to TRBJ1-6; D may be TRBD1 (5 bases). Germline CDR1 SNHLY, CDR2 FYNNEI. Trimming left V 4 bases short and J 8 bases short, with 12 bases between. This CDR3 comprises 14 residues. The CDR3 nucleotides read TGTGCCAGCAGTGGAGGGCAGGGTGATTCACCCCTCCACTTT. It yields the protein CASSGGQGDSPLHF.

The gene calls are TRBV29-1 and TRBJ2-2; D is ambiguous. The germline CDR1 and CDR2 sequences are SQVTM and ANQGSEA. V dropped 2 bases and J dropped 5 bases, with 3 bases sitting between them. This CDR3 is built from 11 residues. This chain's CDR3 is CSVERTGELFF. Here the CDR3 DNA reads TGCAGCGTTGAAAGGACCGGGGAGCTGTTTTTT.

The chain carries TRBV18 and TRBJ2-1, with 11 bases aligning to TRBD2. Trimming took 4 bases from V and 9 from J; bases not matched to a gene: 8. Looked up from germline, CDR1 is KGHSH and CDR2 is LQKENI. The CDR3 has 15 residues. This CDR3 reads CASSRLAGGPLEQFF. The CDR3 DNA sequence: TGTGCCAGCTCACGATTAGCGGGAGGGCCTCTTGAGCAGTTCTTC.

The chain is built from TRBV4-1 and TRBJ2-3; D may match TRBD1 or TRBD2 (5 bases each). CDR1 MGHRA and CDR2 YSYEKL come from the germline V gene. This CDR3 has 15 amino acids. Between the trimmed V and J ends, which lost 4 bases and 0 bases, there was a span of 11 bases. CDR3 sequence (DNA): TGCGCCAGCAGCCCAGGGACCGCGAGCACAGATACGCAGTATTTT. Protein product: CASSPGTASTDTQYF.

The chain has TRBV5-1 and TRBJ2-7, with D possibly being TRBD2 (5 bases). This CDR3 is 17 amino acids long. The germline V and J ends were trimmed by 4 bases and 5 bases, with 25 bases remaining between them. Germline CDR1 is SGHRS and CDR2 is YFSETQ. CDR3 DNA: TGCGCCAGCAGCCCCCGCTACACCGGGGTCAAGAAAGACGAGCAGTACTTC. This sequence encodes CASSPRYTGVKKDEQYF.

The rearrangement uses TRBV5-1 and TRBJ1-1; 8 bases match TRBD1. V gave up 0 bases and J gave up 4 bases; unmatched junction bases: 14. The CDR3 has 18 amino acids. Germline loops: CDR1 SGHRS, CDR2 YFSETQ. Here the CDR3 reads CASSLVRTGNDLGTEAFF. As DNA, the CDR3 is TGCGCCAGCAGCTTGGTTCGGACAGGGAACGACTTGGGCACTGAAGCTTTCTTT. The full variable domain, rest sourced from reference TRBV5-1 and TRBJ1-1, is KAGVTQTPRYLIKTRGQQVTLSCSPISGHRSVSWYQQTPGQGLQFLFEYFSETQRNKGNFPGRFSGRQFSNSRSEMNVSTLELGDSALYLCASSLVRTGNDLGTEAFFGQGTRLTVV.

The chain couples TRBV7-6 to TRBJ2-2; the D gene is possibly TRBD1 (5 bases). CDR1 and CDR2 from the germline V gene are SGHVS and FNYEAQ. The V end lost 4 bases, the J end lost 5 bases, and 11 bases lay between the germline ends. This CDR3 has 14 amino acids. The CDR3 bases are TGTGCCAGCAGCTCAGCAGGGCAGACCGGGGAGCTGTTTTTT. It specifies CASSSAGQTGELFF.

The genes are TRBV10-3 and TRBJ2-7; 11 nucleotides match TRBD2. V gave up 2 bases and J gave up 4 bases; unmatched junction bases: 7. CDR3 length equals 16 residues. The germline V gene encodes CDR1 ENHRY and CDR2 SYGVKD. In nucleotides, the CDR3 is TGTGCCATCAGTGAGGCGGGGACTAGCGGCCGTTACGAGCAGTACTTC. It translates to CAISEAGTSGRYEQYF.

CDR3 residues: CASTMTSGKSDTQYF. The CDR3 nucleotides are TGTGCCAGCACCATGACTAGCGGGAAATCAGATACGCAGTATTTT. The chain carries TRBV2 and TRBJ2-3; 11 bases agree with TRBD2. The V gene end was trimmed by 7 bases and the J gene end by 4 bases; junction bases not matched to a gene: 7. In germline, CDR1 is SNHLY, CDR2 FYNNEI. The CDR3 consists of 15 residues.

CDR3 in DNA: TGTGCCAGCAGCCCACGACTAGCGGGAGTGCCAGAGACCCAGTACTTC. Translating gives CASSPRLAGVPETQYF. The chain couples TRBV11-3 to TRBJ2-5, with TRBD2 matching over 12 bases. V lost 5 bases and J lost 4; bases outside the gene matches: 8. CDR3 length: 16 amino acids. Germline V gene sequence: CDR1 SGHNT, CDR2 YENEEA.

The CDR3 nucleotides are TGTGCCATCAGTGAGGGTAATAGCGGGATTGGTAATGAGCAGTTCTTC. Translation: CAISEGNSGIGNEQFF. The chain has TRBV10-3 and TRBJ2-1; 8 nucleotides align to TRBD2. V lost 2 bases and J lost 7; bases outside the gene matches: 10. Germline CDR1 ENHRY, CDR2 SYGVKD. CDR3 length: 16 amino acids.

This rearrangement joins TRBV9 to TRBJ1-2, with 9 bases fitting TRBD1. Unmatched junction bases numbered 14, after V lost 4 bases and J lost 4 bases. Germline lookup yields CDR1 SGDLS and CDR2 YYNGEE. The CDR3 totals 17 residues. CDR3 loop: CASSPGTGSSFGYGYTF. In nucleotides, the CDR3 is TGTGCCAGCAGCCCCGGGACAGGGAGTTCCTTTGGCTATGGCTACACCTTC.

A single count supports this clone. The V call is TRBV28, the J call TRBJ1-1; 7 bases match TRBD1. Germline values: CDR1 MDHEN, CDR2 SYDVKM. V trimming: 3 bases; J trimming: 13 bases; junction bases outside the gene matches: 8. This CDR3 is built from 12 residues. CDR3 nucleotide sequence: TGTGCCAGCAGTTTTATCGGCAGGGGGGTTTTCTTT. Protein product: CASSFIGRGVFF. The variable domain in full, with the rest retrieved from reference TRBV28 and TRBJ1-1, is DVKVTQSSRYLVKRTGEKVFLECVQDMDHENMFWYRQDPGLGLRLIYFSYDVKMKEKGDIPEGYSVSREKKERFSLILESASTNQTSMYLCASSFIGRGVFFGQGTRLTVV.

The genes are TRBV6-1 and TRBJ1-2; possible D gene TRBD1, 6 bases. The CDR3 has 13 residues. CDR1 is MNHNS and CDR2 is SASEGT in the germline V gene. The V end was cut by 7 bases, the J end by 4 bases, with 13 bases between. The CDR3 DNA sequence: TGTGCCAGCAATCGGGTGGACAGCTATGGCTACACCTTC. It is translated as CASNRVDSYGYTF.

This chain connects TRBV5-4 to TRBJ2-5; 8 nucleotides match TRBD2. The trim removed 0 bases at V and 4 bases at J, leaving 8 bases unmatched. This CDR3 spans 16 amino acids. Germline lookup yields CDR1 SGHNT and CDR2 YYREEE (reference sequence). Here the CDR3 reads CASSLGPGLGGETQYF. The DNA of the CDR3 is TGTGCCAGCAGCTTGGGGCCGGGACTAGGGGGAGAGACCCAGTACTTC.

CDR3 nucleotides: TGTGCCAGCAGGGCGGGAGTTGGGGGGGAGACCCAGTACTTC. Protein product: CASRAGVGGETQYF. The genes are TRBV7-6 and TRBJ2-5; 7 nucleotides agree with TRBD2. CDR1 and CDR2 from the germline V gene are SGHVS and FNYEAQ. The CDR3 has 14 amino acids. V was pared by 6 bases and J by 5 bases, with 9 bases of the junction left unmatched.

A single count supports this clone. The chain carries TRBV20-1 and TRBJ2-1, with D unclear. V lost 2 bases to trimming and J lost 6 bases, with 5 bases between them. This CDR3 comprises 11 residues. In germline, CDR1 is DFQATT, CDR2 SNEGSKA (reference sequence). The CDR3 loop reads CSARHGNEQFF. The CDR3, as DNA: TGCAGTGCTAGACATGGCAATGAGCAGTTCTTC.

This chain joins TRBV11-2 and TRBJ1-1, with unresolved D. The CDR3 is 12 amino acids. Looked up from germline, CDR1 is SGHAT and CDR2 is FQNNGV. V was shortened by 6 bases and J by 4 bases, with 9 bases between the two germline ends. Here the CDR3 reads CASRKPGTEAFF. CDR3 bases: TGTGCCAGCAGGAAGCCGGGCACTGAAGCTTTCTTT.

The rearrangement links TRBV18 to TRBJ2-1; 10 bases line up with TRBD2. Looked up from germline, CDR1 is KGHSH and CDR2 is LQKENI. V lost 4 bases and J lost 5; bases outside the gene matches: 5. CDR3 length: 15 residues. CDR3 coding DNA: TGTGCCAGCTCACGAGGCCTAGCGGGAGACAATGAGCAGTTCTTC. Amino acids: CASSRGLAGDNEQFF.

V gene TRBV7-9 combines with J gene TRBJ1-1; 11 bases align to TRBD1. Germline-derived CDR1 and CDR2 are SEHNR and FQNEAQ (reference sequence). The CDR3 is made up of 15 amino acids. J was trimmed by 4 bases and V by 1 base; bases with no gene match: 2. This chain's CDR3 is CASSLGTGGGTEAFF. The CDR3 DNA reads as TGTGCCAGCAGCTTAGGGACAGGGGGCGGCACTGAAGCTTTCTTT.

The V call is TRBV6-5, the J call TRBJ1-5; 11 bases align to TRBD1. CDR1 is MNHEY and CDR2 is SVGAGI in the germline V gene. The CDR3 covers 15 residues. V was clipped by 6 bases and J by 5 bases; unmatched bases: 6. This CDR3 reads CASRTDRGRDQPQHF. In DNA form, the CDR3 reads TGTGCCAGCAGAACGGACAGGGGGCGTGATCAGCCCCAGCATTTT.

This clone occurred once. The CDR3 DNA reads TGCGCCAGCAGCTTCTATAACTCTGGGGCCAACGTCCTGACTTTC. Translated, it gives CASSFYNSGANVLTF. The chain links TRBV5-1 to TRBJ2-6, with unresolved D. Germline-derived CDR1 and CDR2 are SGHRS and YFSETQ. V shed 2 bases and J shed 0 bases, with 6 bases lying between them. There are 15 residues in the CDR3.

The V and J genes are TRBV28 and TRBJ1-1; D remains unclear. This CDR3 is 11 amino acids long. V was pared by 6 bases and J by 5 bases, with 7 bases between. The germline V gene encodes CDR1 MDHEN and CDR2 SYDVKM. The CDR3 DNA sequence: TGTGCCAGCAGCTACGGGACTGAAGCTTTCTTT. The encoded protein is CASSYGTEAFF. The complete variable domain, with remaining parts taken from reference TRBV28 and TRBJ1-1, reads DVKVTQSSRYLVKRTGEKVFLECVQDMDHENMFWYRQDPGLGLRLIYFSYDVKMKEKGDIPEGYSVSREKKERFSLILESASTNQTSMYLCASSYGTEAFFGQGTRLTVV.

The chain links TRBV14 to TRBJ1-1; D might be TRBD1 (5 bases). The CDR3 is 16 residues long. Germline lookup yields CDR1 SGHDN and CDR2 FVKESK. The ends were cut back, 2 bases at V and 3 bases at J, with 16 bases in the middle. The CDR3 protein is CASSQKLGLGDTEAFF. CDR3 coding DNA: TGTGCCAGCAGCCAAAAGTTGGGCCTGGGGGACACTGAAGCTTTCTTT.

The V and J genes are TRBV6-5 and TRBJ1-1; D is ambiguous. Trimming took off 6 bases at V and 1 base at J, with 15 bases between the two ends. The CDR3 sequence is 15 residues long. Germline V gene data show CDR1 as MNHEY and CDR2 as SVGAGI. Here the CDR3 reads CASRGNERQNTEAFF. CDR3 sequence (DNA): TGTGCCAGCAGAGGTAACGAGAGACAGAACACTGAAGCTTTCTTT.

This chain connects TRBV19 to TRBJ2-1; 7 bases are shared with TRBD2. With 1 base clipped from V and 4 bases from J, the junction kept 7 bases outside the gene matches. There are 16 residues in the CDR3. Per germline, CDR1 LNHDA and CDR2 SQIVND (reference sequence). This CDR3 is CASSIVSSGGYNEQFF. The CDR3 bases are TGTGCCAGTAGTATAGTCTCTAGCGGAGGGTACAATGAGCAGTTCTTC.

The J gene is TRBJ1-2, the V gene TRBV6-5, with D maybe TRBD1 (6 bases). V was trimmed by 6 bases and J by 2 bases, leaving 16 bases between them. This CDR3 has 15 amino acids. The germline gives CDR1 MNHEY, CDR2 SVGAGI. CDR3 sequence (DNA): TGTGCCAGCAGAACCCGCCGGCAGGGGAACTATGGCTACACCTTC. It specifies CASRTRRQGNYGYTF.